This record covers a single T cell receptor (beta chain). The CDR3 is made up of 15 amino acids. Germline V gives CDR1 MNHNS, CDR2 SASEGT. The germline V and J ends were trimmed by 3 bases and 6 bases, with 17 bases remaining between them. The sample comes from a study of blood T cell repertoires in COVID-19. Study details: Whether acute or convalescent, the COVID-19 samples came from the United States, Italy and Spain. Sources were T cells, B-cell-depleted T cells, or PBMCs; the material itself was cDNA or gDNA.

The authors' processing: Nucleated cell number was recorded as an estimate derived from reference gene primer amplification. Clones were sequenced by immunoSEQ multiplex PCR, and TCRdb holds only the in-frame ones, with some missing. D and trimming come from the DNA, and the V and J calls and clone size come from that table. Among approximately 200,000 clones listed, approximately 86% were seen once. This sequence originates from a man aged 18 to 30 with active or convalescent COVID-19. The chain recombines TRBV6-1 with TRBJ2-5; tentative D call: TRBD2 (5 bases). Sequences were obtained from peripheral blood. CDR3 protein: CASSERVPQVKTQYF. The CDR3 region has the DNA TGTGCCAGCAGTGAGAGGGTTCCCCAAGTGAAGACCCAGTACTTC.